One sample yielded the 7 T cell receptor beta chains listed below, sequenced in a study of blood T cell repertoires in COVID-19. Sequencing used immunoSEQ multiplex PCR; TCRdb keeps in-frame clones, though not all of them. The table records about 65,000 clones, 90% of them present only once. Sample: peripheral blood. These receptors came from a man in his sixties with acute or convalescent COVID-19.

This clone was seen only a few times. V and J are TRBV19 and TRBJ1-5; D is uncertain. Trimming removed 3 bases from V and 0 bases from J, with 9 bases in between. Germline V gives CDR1 LNHDA, CDR2 SQIVND (reference sequence). CDR3 length equals 15 residues. The CDR3 sequence: CASSMSFGSNQPQHF. The DNA for the CDR3 is TGTGCCAGTAGTATGAGTTTTGGTAGCAATCAGCCCCAGCATTTT.

This rearrangement joins TRBV19 to TRBJ1-5, with 7 bases aligning to TRBD1. Germline CDR1 and CDR2: LNHDA and SQIVND (reference sequence). The length of the CDR3 is 15 residues. V gave up 4 bases and J gave up 2 bases; unmatched junction bases: 5. The CDR3 loop is CASSTRGTGNQPQHF. The DNA of the CDR3 is TGTGCCAGTAGTACCAGGGGGACGGGCAATCAGCCCCAGCATTTT.

The chain joins TRBV10-3 to TRBJ1-2, with D possibly being TRBD1 (5 bases). Germline V gene sequence: CDR1 ENHRY, CDR2 SYGVKD. The CDR3 extends over 13 amino acids. V was shortened by 3 bases and J by 6 bases, with 11 bases between the two germline ends. The CDR3 DNA follows: TGTGCCATCAGTGACCGCCAGGGAAATGGCTACACCTTC. As protein: CAISDRQGNGYTF.

The J gene is TRBJ1-2, the V gene TRBV19; D gene ambiguous. V lost 5 bases and J lost 8, with 12 bases in between. The CDR3 has 12 amino acids. Germline assignment: CDR1 LNHDA and CDR2 SQIVND (reference sequence). CDR3 sequence: CASSRGVGGYTF. Here the CDR3 DNA reads TGTGCCAGTAGTCGCGGGGTTGGAGGCTACACCTTC.

The chain carries TRBV5-1 and TRBJ1-2; TRBD1 matches 9 bases. CDR1 SGHRS and CDR2 YFSETQ come from the germline V gene. V lost 4 bases to trimming and J lost 5 bases; unmatched junction nucleotides: 15. The CDR3 is 17 amino acids. CDR3 residues: CASSVSHSGTGWYGYTF. In DNA form, the CDR3 reads TGCGCCAGCAGCGTATCCCACTCCGGGACAGGGTGGTATGGCTACACCTTC.

The chain carries TRBV9 and TRBJ1-1; D gene unclear. The germline V gene encodes CDR1 SGDLS and CDR2 YYNGEE. The V and J ends lost 4 bases and 5 bases respectively, with 18 bases between them. This CDR3 has 15 amino acids. This chain's CDR3 is CASSPDPAVITEAFF. Written as DNA, the CDR3 is TGTGCCAGCAGCCCAGACCCCGCGGTTATTACTGAAGCTTTCTTT.

The rearrangement uses TRBV5-1 and TRBJ2-2, with a weak D call TRBD2 (6 bases). This CDR3 is 15 amino acids long. Germline loops: CDR1 SGHRS, CDR2 YFSETQ. Trimming cost V 5 bases and J 0 bases, with 11 bases left between them. CDR3 coding DNA: TGCGCCAGCAGGTCGGGACTCCCGAACACCGGGGAGCTGTTTTTT. This translates into CASRSGLPNTGELFF.